This TCR beta chain was obtained from a study of Graves' ophthalmopathy and Graves' hyperthyroidism. Other autoimmune diseases, uncontrolled infections, pregnancy or lactation ruled patients out of participation. Amplified TCR beta CDR3 regions were obtained using RNA transcripts as template. HTBI primers were used in a first-round RT-PCR, which preceded a second-round multiplex PCR. TCRdb re-called the multiplex PCR reads through MiXCR, storing one row per CDR3 protein. The table shows over 650,000 distinct CDR3 sequences, with just over 40% occurring only once. CDR1 and CDR2 from the germline V gene are SQVTM and ANQGSEA. This CDR3 has 13 residues. To note about this clonotype: One junction end disagrees with the germline gene, perhaps due to a read error.

The V and J genes are TRBV29-1 and TRBJ2-7; TRBD1 matches 7 bases. Sequencing was carried out using peripheral blood. This receptor was identified in an adult man with Graves' ophthalmopathy. The CDR3 coding sequence is TGCAGCGTCATGTCGGACAGGACCTACGAGCAGCACTTC. As protein: CSVMSDRTYEQHF.